A single sample gave rise to the 14 T cell receptor beta chains below, sequenced in a study of graft-versus-host responses after intestinal transplantation. TCRdb's copy holds only in-frame clones and misses some; the assay was immunoSEQ multiplex PCR. This repertoire shows 50,000 or so clones, about 93% found once; its top ten account for 5.9%. Here the sequenced sample was PBMCs, taken more than 750 days after a first intestinal transplant, on the day of a second. These TCRs come from a human patient who received an intestinal transplant, so some T cells may come from the graft donor.

This clone was recorded only once. The chain has TRBV7-3 and TRBJ2-7; TRBD1 matches at 7 bases. CDR3 length: 14 residues. Per the germline V gene, CDR1 is SGHTA and CDR2 is FQGTGA. The J segment lost 2 bases and the V segment lost 5 bases, leaving 6 bases of the junction unmatched. The chain's CDR3 is CASSPGTVPYEQYF. CDR3 coding DNA: TGTGCCAGCAGCCCCGGGACAGTACCCTACGAGCAGTACTTC.

The chain links TRBV6-5 to TRBJ1-5; TRBD1 is a possible D gene (5 bases). This CDR3 region has 15 residues. Trimming removed 10 bases at V and 0 bases at J, with 16 bases between. The germline CDR1 and CDR2 sequences are MNHEY and SVGAGI. CDR3 in amino acids: CAIGRQIYSNQPQHF. DNA for the CDR3: TGTGCCATCGGTAGACAGATATATAGCAATCAGCCCCAGCATTTT.

The chain links TRBV19 to TRBJ1-2; TRBD1 matches 9 bases. This CDR3 spans 16 amino acids. Germline assignment: CDR1 LNHDA and CDR2 SQIVND (reference sequence). V lost 6 bases and J lost 4; bases outside the gene matches: 12. The CDR3 DNA reads TGTGCCAGTAGCCCGGGACAGGGAAAAGTTTTCTATGGCTACACCTTC. Residues: CASSPGQGKVFYGYTF.

In this sample, this clone turned up once. The genes are TRBV7-2 and TRBJ2-3; D unresolved. Trimming took off 5 bases at V and 4 bases at J, with 7 bases between the two ends. This CDR3 region has 12 residues. Germline V gene data show CDR1 as SGHTA and CDR2 as FQGNSA. The CDR3 region is CASSPYADTQYF. For the CDR3, the DNA is TGTGCCAGCAGCCCTTACGCAGATACGCAGTATTTT. Using reference TRBV7-2 and TRBJ2-3 for the parts outside the CDR3, the full variable domain is GAGVSQSPSNKVTEKGKDVELRCDPISGHTALYWYRQSLGQGLEFLIYFQGNSAPDKSGLPSDRFSAERTGGSVSTLTIQRTQQEDSAVYLCASSPYADTQYFGPGTRLTVL.

This rearrangement joins TRBV19 to TRBJ2-7; D possibly corresponds to TRBD2 (7 bases). V was pared by 3 bases and J by 5 bases, with 14 bases between. In germline, CDR1 is LNHDA, CDR2 SQIVND (reference sequence). The CDR3 consists of 14 residues. The CDR3: CASSIRGARNEQYF. In DNA, the CDR3 is TGTGCCAGTAGTATCCGGGGGGCGAGGAACGAGCAGTACTTC.

V is TRBV7-8 and J is TRBJ2-7; possible D gene TRBD2, 5 bases. The ends were cut back, 0 bases at V and 3 bases at J, with 9 bases in the middle. Germline lookup yields CDR1 SGHVS and CDR2 FQNEAQ. The CDR3 is made up of 14 amino acids. The chain's CDR3 is CASSLAGGGYEQYF. The DNA for the CDR3 is TGTGCCAGCAGCTTAGCCGGAGGTGGCTACGAGCAGTACTTC.

The chain uses TRBV4-2 and TRBJ1-6; D is uncertain. This CDR3 has 16 residues. CDR1 LGHNA and CDR2 YNFKEQ come from the germline V gene. V lost 0 bases, J lost 11 bases, and 17 bases lay in between. CDR3: CASSQEREARRPPLHF. The CDR3 DNA is TGTGCCAGCAGCCAAGAACGGGAGGCCAGGCGGCCACCCCTCCACTTT.

The chain combines TRBV6-6 with TRBJ2-7; 8 bases line up with TRBD2. The CDR3 totals 12 residues. Germline-derived CDR1 and CDR2 are MNHNY and SVGAGI (reference sequence). V shed 10 bases, J shed 3 bases, and the junction held 5 bases outside the gene matches. The CDR3 sequence is CATGGRSYEQYF. For the CDR3, the DNA is TGTGCCACGGGCGGGAGGAGCTACGAGCAGTACTTC.

This chain joins TRBV6-6 and TRBJ2-2; the D gene is possibly TRBD1 (5 bases). Germline V gene data show CDR1 as MNHNY and CDR2 as SVGAGI (reference sequence). Trimming shortened V by 6 bases and J by 6 bases, and 11 bases separated the two germline ends. The CDR3 has 13 residues. Here the CDR3 reads CASRRRDPGELFF. As DNA, the CDR3 is TGTGCCAGCAGACGCAGGGATCCCGGGGAGCTGTTTTTT.

The chain employs TRBV19 and TRBJ2-7; 11 nucleotides align to TRBD2. The CDR3 runs to 16 residues. Unmatched junction bases numbered 8, after V lost 6 bases and J lost 1 base. The germline V gene has CDR1 LNHDA and CDR2 SQIVND (reference sequence). The CDR3, as DNA: TGTGCCAGTAGCAATACAGGGACTAGCGGTTCCTACGAGCAGTACTTC. This encodes CASSNTGTSGSYEQYF.

V is TRBV7-9 and J is TRBJ2-3, with 8 nucleotides matching TRBD1. The CDR3 contains 19 residues. V lost 5 bases, J lost 7 bases, and 23 bases stayed unmatched. Germline V gene data show CDR1 as SEHNR and CDR2 as FQNEAQ (reference sequence). The CDR3 DNA reads as TGTGCCAGCAGCCCCTACACGACCATCGGGGACAGGTTCATGAATACGCAGTATTTT. Translated: CASSPYTTIGDRFMNTQYF.

The rearrangement links TRBV9 to TRBJ1-1; D is perhaps TRBD1 (6 bases). The germline V gene has CDR1 SGDLS and CDR2 YYNGEE. V lost 3 bases and J 5 bases, leaving 23 bases between the germline ends. This CDR3 has 17 residues. The CDR3 reads CASSGREMGSQGTEAFF. In nucleotides, the CDR3 is TGTGCCAGCAGCGGGCGAGAGATGGGCAGCCAGGGGACTGAAGCTTTCTTT.

The chain couples TRBV30 to TRBJ2-7, with 8 nucleotides matching TRBD1. The junction had 6 bases not matched to a gene; V was cut back by 6 bases and J by 5 bases. Germline V gene data show CDR1 as GTSNPN and CDR2 as SVGIG (reference sequence). This CDR3 is 12 amino acids long. The CDR3 nucleotides are TGTGCCTGTACAGGGACAGGCAACGAGCAGTACTTC. Encoded protein: CACTGTGNEQYF.

J is TRBJ1-2 and V is TRBV2; D not certain. This CDR3 has 10 amino acids. Trimming shortened V by 7 bases and J by 9 bases, and 9 bases separated the two germline ends. Germline V gene sequence: CDR1 SNHLY, CDR2 FYNNEI. The CDR3 region has the DNA TGTGCCAGCACGAGGGAGCGCTACACCTTC. Translated, it gives CASTRERYTF.